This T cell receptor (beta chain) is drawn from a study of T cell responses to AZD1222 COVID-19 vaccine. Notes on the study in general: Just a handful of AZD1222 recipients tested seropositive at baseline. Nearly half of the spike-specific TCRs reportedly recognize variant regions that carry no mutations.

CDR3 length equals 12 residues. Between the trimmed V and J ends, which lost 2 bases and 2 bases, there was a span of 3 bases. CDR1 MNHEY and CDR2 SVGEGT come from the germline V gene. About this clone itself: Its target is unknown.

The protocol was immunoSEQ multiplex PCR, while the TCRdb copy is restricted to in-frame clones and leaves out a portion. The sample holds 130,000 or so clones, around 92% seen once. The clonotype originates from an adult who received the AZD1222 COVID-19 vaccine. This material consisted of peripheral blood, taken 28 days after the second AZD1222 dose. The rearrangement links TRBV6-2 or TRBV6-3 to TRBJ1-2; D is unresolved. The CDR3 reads CASSYINYGYTF. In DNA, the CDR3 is TGTGCCAGCAGTTACATAAACTATGGCTACACCTTC.